The clone carrying this T cell receptor (beta chain) was counted many times. Its antigen is as yet unknown. CDR3 size: 14 residues. Germline loops: CDR1 SQVTM, CDR2 ANQGSEA. Trimming took 0 bases from V and 9 from J, leaving 18 bases between them. This entry is derived from a study of regulatory T cells in long-lasting Graves disease. General observations from the study: Patients with persistent Graves' had lower TCR diversity than newly diagnosed patients. There were preferences for TRBV28, TRBJ1-2 and TRBJ2-5 in persistent disease.

Described time point: persistent/refractory GD, antithyroid drugs over 5 years with positive TRAb. PBMCs were the source of the RNA used for TCR sequencing. TCR beta libraries were built with iRepertoire HTBI primers and Arm-PCR of CDR3 regions. Authors' analysis steps: Overall, samples carried 62 TRBV and 15 or so TRBJ segments. MiXCR was run by TCRdb on the multiplex PCR reads, yielding one entry per CDR3 protein. The V and J calls here are based on TCRdb, not the publication. The sample lists 400,000 to 500,000 distinct CDR3 sequences; around 20% were seen once. Sequencing was performed on peripheral blood mononuclear cells (PBMCs), taken when the disease was refractory, from a patient treated with antithyroid drugs. This clonotype was obtained from a female donor with Graves disease. The gene calls are TRBV29-1 and TRBJ2-7; D assignment may be TRBD1 or TRBD2 (5 bases each). CDR3 nucleotide sequence: TGCAGCGTTGAAGACGAGGGGCTTAACGGCCTGCAGTACTTC. Translating it yields CSVEDEGLNGLQYF.